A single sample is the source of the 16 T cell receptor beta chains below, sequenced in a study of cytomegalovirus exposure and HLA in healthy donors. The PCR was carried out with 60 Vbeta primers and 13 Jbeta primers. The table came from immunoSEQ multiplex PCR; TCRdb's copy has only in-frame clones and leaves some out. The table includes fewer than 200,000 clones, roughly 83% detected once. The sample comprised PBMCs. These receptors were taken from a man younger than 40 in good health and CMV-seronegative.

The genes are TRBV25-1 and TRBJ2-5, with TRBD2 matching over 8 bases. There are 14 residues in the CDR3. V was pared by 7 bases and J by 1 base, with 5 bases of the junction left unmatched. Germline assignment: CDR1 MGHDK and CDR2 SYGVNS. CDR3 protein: CASKGTRRQETQYF. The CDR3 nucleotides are TGTGCCAGCAAAGGGACTAGGCGCCAAGAGACCCAGTACTTC.

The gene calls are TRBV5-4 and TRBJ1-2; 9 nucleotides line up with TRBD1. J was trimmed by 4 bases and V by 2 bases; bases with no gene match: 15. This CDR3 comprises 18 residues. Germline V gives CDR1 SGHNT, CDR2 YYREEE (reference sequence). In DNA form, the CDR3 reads TGTGCCAGCAGCTTACCGGGACAGGGTCGGAGGAGGGGCTATGGCTACACCTTC. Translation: CASSLPGQGRRRGYGYTF.

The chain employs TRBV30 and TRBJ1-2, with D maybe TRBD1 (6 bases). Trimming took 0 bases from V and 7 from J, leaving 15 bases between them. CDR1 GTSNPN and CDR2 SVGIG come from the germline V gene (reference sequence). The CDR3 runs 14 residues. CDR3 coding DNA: TGTGCCTGGAGTGTACTGCAGGGGTTTGGTGGCTACACCTTC. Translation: CAWSVLQGFGGYTF.

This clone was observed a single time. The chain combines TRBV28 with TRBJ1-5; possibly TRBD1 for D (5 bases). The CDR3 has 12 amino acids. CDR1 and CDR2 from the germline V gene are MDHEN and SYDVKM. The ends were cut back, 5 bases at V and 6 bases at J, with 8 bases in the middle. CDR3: CASSQGGQPQHF. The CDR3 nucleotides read TGTGCCAGCAGTCAGGGCGGTCAGCCCCAGCATTTT.

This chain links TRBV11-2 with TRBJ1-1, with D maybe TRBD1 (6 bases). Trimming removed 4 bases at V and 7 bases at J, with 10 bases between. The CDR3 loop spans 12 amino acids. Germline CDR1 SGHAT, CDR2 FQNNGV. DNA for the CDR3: TGTGCCAGCAGCTCCGACAGGATTGAAGCTTTCTTT. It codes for CASSSDRIEAFF. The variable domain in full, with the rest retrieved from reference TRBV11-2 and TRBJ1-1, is EAGVAQSPRYKIIEKRQSVAFWCNPISGHATLYWYQQILGQGPKLLIQFQNNGVVDDSQLPKDRFSAERLKGVDSTLKIQPAKLEDSAVYLCASSSDRIEAFFGQGTRLTVV.

In nucleotides, the CDR3 is TGTGCCTGGAGTGACGGGGGCTCTGGAAACACCATATATTTT. This encodes CAWSDGGSGNTIYF. This chain links TRBV30 with TRBJ1-3, with D perhaps TRBD1 (5 bases). The CDR3 runs 14 residues. The V end was cut by 1 base, the J end by 0 bases, with 7 bases between. The germline V gene has CDR1 GTSNPN and CDR2 SVGIG (reference sequence).

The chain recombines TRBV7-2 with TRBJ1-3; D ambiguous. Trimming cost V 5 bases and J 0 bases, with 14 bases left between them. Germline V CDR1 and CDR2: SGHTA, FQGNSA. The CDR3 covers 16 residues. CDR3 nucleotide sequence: TGTGCCAGCAGCCCGACCAGAGACTCCTCTGGAAACACCATATATTTT. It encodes CASSPTRDSSGNTIYF.

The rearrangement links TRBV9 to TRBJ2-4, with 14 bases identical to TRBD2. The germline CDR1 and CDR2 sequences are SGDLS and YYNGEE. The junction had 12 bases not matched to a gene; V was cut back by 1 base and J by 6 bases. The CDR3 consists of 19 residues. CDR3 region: CASSVRPGTSGSGGNIQYF. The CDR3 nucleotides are TGTGCCAGCAGCGTACGGCCCGGGACTAGCGGGAGCGGGGGAAACATTCAGTACTTC. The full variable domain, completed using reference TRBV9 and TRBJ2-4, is DSGVTQTPKHLITATGQRVTLRCSPRSGDLSVYWYQQSLDQGLQFLIQYYNGEERAKGNILERFSAQQFPDLHSELNLSSLELGDSALYFCASSVRPGTSGSGGNIQYFGAGTRLSVL.

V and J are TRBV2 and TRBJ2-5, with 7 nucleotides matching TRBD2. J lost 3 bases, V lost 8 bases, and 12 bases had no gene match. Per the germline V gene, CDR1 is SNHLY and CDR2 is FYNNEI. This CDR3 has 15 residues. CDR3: CASFGMRLAEETQYF. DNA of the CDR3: TGTGCCAGCTTCGGAATGCGGCTAGCGGAAGAGACCCAGTACTTC.

The CDR3 is CASSTRQGTWGYTF. CDR3 DNA sequence: TGTGCCAGCAGCACCCGACAGGGTACTTGGGGCTACACCTTC. The V and J genes are TRBV7-2 and TRBJ1-2; 7 positions agree with TRBD1. This CDR3 spans 14 amino acids. Losses at the gene ends were 5 bases for V and 8 bases for J; bases not matched to a gene: 11. Germline values: CDR1 SGHTA, CDR2 FQGNSA.

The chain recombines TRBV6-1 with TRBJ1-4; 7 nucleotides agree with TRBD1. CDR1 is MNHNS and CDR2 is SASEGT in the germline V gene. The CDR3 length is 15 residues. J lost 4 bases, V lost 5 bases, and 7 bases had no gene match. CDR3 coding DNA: TGTGCCAGCAGTACCCTCGGGACAGATAATGAAAAACTGTTTTTT. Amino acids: CASSTLGTDNEKLFF.

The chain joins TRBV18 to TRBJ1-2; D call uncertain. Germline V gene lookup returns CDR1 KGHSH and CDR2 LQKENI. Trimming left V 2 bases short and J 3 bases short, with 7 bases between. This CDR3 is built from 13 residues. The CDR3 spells CASSPERDYGYTF. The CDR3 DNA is TGTGCCAGCTCACCAGAAAGAGACTATGGCTACACCTTC.

The CDR3 loop is CATSGGANEKLFF. DNA for the CDR3: TGTGCCACCTCAGGGGGAGCAAATGAAAAACTGTTTTTT. The genes are TRBV19 and TRBJ1-4, with TRBD1 identical over 7 bases. Per the germline V gene, CDR1 is LNHDA and CDR2 is SQIVND (reference sequence). The length of the CDR3 is 13 residues. V trimming: 10 bases; J trimming: 5 bases; junction bases outside the gene matches: 7. The full variable domain, completed using reference TRBV19 and TRBJ1-4, is DGGITQSPKYLFRKEGQNVTLSCEQNLNHDAMYWYRQDPGQGLRLIYYSQIVNDFQKGDIAEGYSVSREKKESFPLTVTSAQKNPTAFYLCATSGGANEKLFFGSGTQLSVL.

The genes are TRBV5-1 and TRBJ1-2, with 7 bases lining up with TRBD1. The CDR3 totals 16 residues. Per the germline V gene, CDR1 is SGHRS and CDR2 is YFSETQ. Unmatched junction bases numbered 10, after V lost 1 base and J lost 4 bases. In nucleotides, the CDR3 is TGCGCCAGCAGCTTGCACACCGGACAGGCGACCTATGGCTACACCTTC. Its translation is CASSLHTGQATYGYTF.

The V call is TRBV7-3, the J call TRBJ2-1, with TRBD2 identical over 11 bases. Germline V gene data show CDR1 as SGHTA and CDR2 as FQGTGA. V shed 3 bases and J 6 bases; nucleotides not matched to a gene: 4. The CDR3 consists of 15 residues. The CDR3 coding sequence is TGTGCCAGCAGCTTGCCGGGACTAGCGGCCAATGAGCAGTTCTTC. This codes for CASSLPGLAANEQFF.

The CDR3, as DNA: TGTGCCAGCAGCCCCAAGAGACAACAGGGCCTGAACACCGGGGAGCTGTTTTTT. It is translated as CASSPKRQQGLNTGELFF. The chain recombines TRBV5-4 with TRBJ2-2; a possible D gene is TRBD1 (6 bases). This CDR3 is 18 amino acids long. In germline, CDR1 is SGHNT, CDR2 YYREEE (reference sequence). V lost 4 bases to trimming and J lost 1 base, with 20 bases between them.